The 8 T cell receptor beta chains given below trace back to one sample, sequenced in a study of identical twins. TCRdb used MiXCR to reprocess the 5' RACE reads, holding one entry per CDR3 protein. The sample contains more than 600,000 distinct CDR3 sequences, roughly 20% of which appear only once. The sample was also linked to a second study, of T cells expressing NK-cell markers.

The sample was PBMCs. The origin of the receptors is a woman under 30 in good health.

The chain couples TRBV4-3 to TRBJ2-1, with no clear D. Trimming removed 0 bases from V and 9 bases from J, with 9 bases in between. The CDR3 covers 13 residues. Germline assignment: CDR1 LGHNA and CDR2 YSLEER. The CDR3 bases are TGCGCCAGCAGCCAAGATCTTTCTCGTGAGCAGTTCTTC. Protein sequence: CASSQDLSREQFF.

This clonotype came up many times. The rearrangement uses TRBV10-3 and TRBJ1-5, with TRBD1 matching 8 bases. The junction had 7 bases not matched to a gene; V was cut back by 2 bases and J by 7 bases. There are 15 residues in the CDR3. Germline V gives CDR1 ENHRY, CDR2 SYGVKD. The CDR3 coding sequence is TGTGCCATCAGTGAGGGGACAGGTAAAAACCAGCCCCAGCATTTT. Residues: CAISEGTGKNQPQHF.

This chain connects TRBV9 to TRBJ1-3, with D perhaps matching TRBD1 (5 bases). V was trimmed by 0 bases and J by 4 bases, leaving 8 bases between them. Germline lookup yields CDR1 SGDLS and CDR2 YYNGEE. The CDR3 sequence is 14 residues long. The CDR3 region has the DNA TGTGCCAGCAGCGTAGAAGGGGTCGGAAACACCATATATTTT. It translates to CASSVEGVGNTIYF. The full variable domain, completed using reference TRBV9 and TRBJ1-3, is DSGVTQTPKHLITATGQRVTLRCSPRSGDLSVYWYQQSLDQGLQFLIQYYNGEERAKGNILERFSAQQFPDLHSELNLSSLELGDSALYFCASSVEGVGNTIYFGEGSWLTVV.

The chain recombines TRBV5-6 with TRBJ2-2; 10 nucleotides agree with TRBD2. Germline CDR1 reads SGHDT; CDR2 reads YYEEEE. CDR3 length equals 17 residues. V trimming: 2 bases; J trimming: 4 bases; junction bases outside the gene matches: 8. CDR3: CASSFGGLAGATGELFF. The DNA of the CDR3 is TGTGCCAGCAGCTTCGGAGGTCTAGCGGGAGCCACCGGGGAGCTGTTTTTT.

This clonotype appeared a few times. This chain connects TRBV29-1 to TRBJ2-3; no firm D call. The ends were cut back, 4 bases at V and 5 bases at J, with 7 bases in the middle. Germline V lookup: CDR1 SQVTM, CDR2 ANQGSEA. The CDR3 has 11 residues. CDR3 residues: CSVAVGDTQYF. CDR3 bases: TGCAGCGTTGCTGTAGGAGATACGCAGTATTTT.

In its sample, this clonotype was seen a few times. The V call is TRBV20-1, the J call TRBJ1-5, with a possible D match to TRBD1 (6 bases). CDR1 is DFQATT, CDR2 SNEGSKA, per germline (reference sequence). The CDR3 sequence is 14 residues long. V was pared by 6 bases and J by 5 bases, with 17 bases between. The CDR3 protein is CSALDRMGYQPQHF. CDR3 nucleotide sequence: TGCAGTGCCTTGGACAGAATGGGATATCAGCCCCAGCATTTT.

The chain combines TRBV20-1 with TRBJ1-1, with D uncertain. CDR1 is DFQATT, CDR2 SNEGSKA, per germline (reference sequence). V was pared by 6 bases and J by 11 bases, with 7 bases between. The CDR3 has 8 residues. The CDR3 sequence: CSAGGAFF. CDR3 in DNA: TGCAGTGCCGGTGGGGCTTTCTTT.

V is TRBV20-1 and J is TRBJ2-5; TRBD2 aligns across 10 bases. Germline V lookup: CDR1 DFQATT, CDR2 SNEGSKA (reference sequence). The CDR3 has 14 residues. Trimming removed 3 bases from V and 4 bases from J; junction bases left unmatched: 5. CDR3 bases: TGCAGTGCTAGGCCAGCGGGGGGGAGAGAGACCCAGTACTTC. The encoded protein is CSARPAGGRETQYF.